The clone carrying this T cell receptor (beta chain) was seen a few times. The data belong to a study of regulatory T cells in long-lasting Graves disease. Time point indicated: newly diagnosed GD, antithyroid drugs for less than 3 months. The TCR library used RNA extracted from PBMCs. Germline values: CDR1 SGDLS, CDR2 YYNGEE. CDR3 length: 15 residues. Trimming took 4 bases from V and 1 from J; bases not matched to a gene: 7. The authors built TCR beta libraries using iRepertoire HTBI primers and Arm-PCR of CDR3 regions. TCRdb analysed the multiplex PCR reads with MiXCR anew, one entry per CDR3 protein. The table lists fewer than 650,000 distinct CDR3 sequences, 15% to 20% of them singletons, with more than 10% in the top ten. The sample was also linked to a second study, of T cells in Graves' hyperthyroidism and ophthalmopathy.

This specimen was peripheral blood mononuclear cells (PBMCs), taken at new diagnosis, from a patient treated with antithyroid drugs. This chain uses TRBV9 with TRBJ1-1; TRBD1 agrees at 7 bases. This clonotype was obtained from a man aged 18 to 35 with Graves disease. This CDR3 is CASSPRQGRNTEAFF. In DNA, the CDR3 is TGTGCCAGCAGCCCTCGACAGGGTCGGAACACTGAAGCTTTCTTT.